The 10 T cell receptor beta chains listed next were all sequenced from one sample in a study of blood T cell repertoires in COVID-19 (dated by TCRdb to the early 2020s). The protocol used for the library was the immunoSEQ multiplex PCR assay. TCRdb mirrors the immuneACCESS table, restricted to in-frame sequences. Some clones are absent from its copies; in checked studies, under half trace to an unresolved V gene, and the reason for the others is unknown. The sample table holds 150,000 to 200,000 clones, of which about 91% were seen once. 0.7% to 0.9% of the sample is in the top ten clones. The sequenced sample consisted of PBMCs or T cells enriched from blood (not recorded which). The origin of the receptors is a woman between 18 and 30 years old who had recovered from COVID-19.

This chain connects TRBV28 to TRBJ2-6; D possibly corresponds to TRBD1 (6 bases). CDR3 length: 17 residues. The V gene's germline CDR1 is MDHEN and CDR2 SYDVKM. V lost 5 bases and J lost 1, with 15 bases in between. The CDR3 DNA sequence: TGTGCCAGCAGTCCCCCGACCAGGGGATCTGGGGCCAACGTCCTGACTTTC. This encodes CASSPPTRGSGANVLTF.

This chain joins TRBV6-5 and TRBJ1-1, with 7 bases lining up with TRBD1. The CDR3 extends over 14 amino acids. V trimming: 5 bases; J trimming: 4 bases; junction bases outside the gene matches: 7. CDR1 is MNHEY and CDR2 is SVGAGI in the germline V gene. Written as DNA, the CDR3 is TGTGCCAGCAGTCTACAGGGGTCTAGCACTGAAGCTTTCTTT. This encodes CASSLQGSSTEAFF.

The chain combines TRBV19 with TRBJ2-2, with a tentative D call TRBD1 (6 bases). Germline V CDR1 and CDR2: LNHDA, SQIVND (reference sequence). CDR3 length: 15 amino acids. V was cut by 5 bases and J by 5 bases, with 15 bases left in between. Here the CDR3 DNA reads TGTGCCAGTAGTCTGGGACACCCGGGGACCGGGGAGCTGTTTTTT. Its protein product is CASSLGHPGTGELFF. Full variable domain (missing parts from reference TRBV19 and TRBJ2-2): DGGITQSPKYLFRKEGQNVTLSCEQNLNHDAMYWYRQDPGQGLRLIYYSQIVNDFQKGDIAEGYSVSREKKESFPLTVTSAQKNPTAFYLCASSLGHPGTGELFFGEGSRLTVL.

This rearrangement joins TRBV5-1 to TRBJ2-1, with 13 nucleotides matching TRBD2. J was trimmed by 7 bases and V by 4 bases; bases with no gene match: 5. The CDR3 covers 15 residues. The V gene's germline CDR1 is SGHRS and CDR2 YFSETQ. The CDR3 region has the DNA TGCGCCAGCAGCCCCGGGACTAGCGGGAAGAATGAGCAGTTCTTC. Encoded protein: CASSPGTSGKNEQFF.

This chain links TRBV5-4 with TRBJ2-1; possibly TRBD2 for D (5 bases). CDR3 length: 14 amino acids. Between the trimmed V and J ends, which lost 0 bases and 8 bases, there was a span of 12 bases. Per germline, CDR1 SGHNT and CDR2 YYREEE (reference sequence). DNA for the CDR3: TGTGCCAGCAGCTTGGGGTCGGCCGGGGATGAGCAGTTCTTC. This encodes CASSLGSAGDEQFF.

The V and J genes are TRBV5-8 and TRBJ2-3; 12 nucleotides align to TRBD2. Trimming took 0 bases from V and 5 from J; bases not matched to a gene: 10. In germline, CDR1 is SGHTS, CDR2 YDEGEE. The CDR3 totals 18 residues. The CDR3 region has the DNA TGTGCCAGCAGCTTGGCAGTCGGACTAGCGGGATTTCAAGATACGCAGTATTTT. Protein: CASSLAVGLAGFQDTQYF.

This rearrangement joins TRBV5-1 to TRBJ2-3; D gene uncertain. Trimming shortened V by 6 bases and J by 1 base, and 9 bases separated the two germline ends. There are 13 residues in the CDR3. Germline V gene sequence: CDR1 SGHRS, CDR2 YFSETQ. CDR3 sequence reads: CASKWPGTDTQYF. The CDR3 bases are TGCGCCAGCAAGTGGCCAGGCACAGATACGCAGTATTTT.

The chain links TRBV23-1 to TRBJ2-7; perhaps TRBD2 as D (6 bases). TRBV23-1 counts as an open reading frame of uncertain function. The CDR3 has 15 residues. V lost 6 bases, J lost 3 bases, and 18 bases lay in between. The CDR3 is CASRPIRDWIYEQYF. The CDR3 nucleotides are TGCGCCAGCAGACCTATCCGGGACTGGATCTACGAGCAGTACTTC.

This sequence joins TRBV1 and TRBJ2-1; the table calls TRBD2, which could not be checked here. TRBV1 is marked as a pseudogene. CDR3 length equals 15 residues. The CDR3 reads CTSSRTSDHPNEQFF. The DNA for the CDR3 is TGCACCAGCAGCCGCACTAGCGATCACCCCAATGAGCAGTTCTTC.

This clone appeared a single time. V and J are TRBV10-2 and TRBJ1-2; D remains unclear. V was shortened by 0 bases and J by 2 bases, with 7 bases between the two germline ends. CDR3 size: 14 residues. The V gene's germline CDR1 is WSHSY and CDR2 SAAADI. As DNA, the CDR3 is TGCGCCAGCAGTGAGTCGTCGGGAAACTATGGCTACACCTTC. It translates to CASSESSGNYGYTF.